The 20 T cell receptor beta chains given below trace back to one sample, sequenced in a study of T cell repertoires in cytomegalovirus infection. TCRdb re-derived calls from the reads in MiXCR, one entry per CDR3 protein. The sample comprises around 450,000 distinct CDR3 sequences, 30% to 40% of which are singletons, and roughly an eighth rests with the top ten. The specimen was PBMCs. These receptors originate from a human donor in good health (CMV status not recorded). Some clones in this sample may be carry-over from other donors' samples.

This clonotype appeared many times. The gene calls are TRBV7-2 and TRBJ2-7, with 10 positions matching TRBD2. The CDR3 is made up of 18 amino acids. The J segment lost 0 bases and the V segment lost 5 bases, leaving 13 bases of the junction unmatched. Germline-derived CDR1 and CDR2 are SGHTA and FQGNSA. In DNA form, the CDR3 reads TGTGCCAGCAGCGCCCTAGCGGGGGCTTCCTCTAGCTCCTACGAGCAGTACTTC. It yields the protein CASSALAGASSSSYEQYF.

This clonotype has only a few counts. V and J are TRBV6-8 and TRBJ2-5, with TRBD1 as a possible D gene (7 bases). The germline gives CDR1 MNHGY, CDR2 SAAAGT. This CDR3 contains 13 residues. Trimming removed 0 bases at V and 14 bases at J, with 16 bases between. The CDR3 DNA follows: TGTGCCAGCAGTTACTCGAGGCGGGACAGTTTCTACTTC. It is translated as CASSYSRRDSFYF.

The gene calls are TRBV5-1 and TRBJ1-4; D is perhaps TRBD1 (5 bases). V lost 5 bases, J lost 4 bases, and 18 bases lay in between. Per germline, CDR1 SGHRS and CDR2 YFSETQ. The CDR3 extends over 16 amino acids. This CDR3 reads CASRTEPGRINEKLFF. The CDR3 DNA sequence: TGCGCCAGCAGGACCGAACCGGGGCGTATTAATGAAAAACTGTTTTTT.

The chain employs TRBV6-1 and TRBJ2-7; D call uncertain. The CDR3 totals 14 residues. Deletions cut 2 bases from V and 4 bases from J, with 12 bases between. CDR1 and CDR2 from the germline V gene are MNHNS and SASEGT. In DNA, the CDR3 is TGTGCCAGCAGTGAAAGGGCAGTTTATTACGAGCAGTACTTC. It is translated as CASSERAVYYEQYF.

The V call is TRBV28, the J call TRBJ2-1, with no clear D. V was pared by 6 bases and J by 6 bases, with 21 bases between. CDR1 and CDR2 from the germline V gene are MDHEN and SYDVKM. The CDR3 is 16 amino acids. CDR3 coding DNA: TGTGCCAGCAGCCCTTACGCATCCAGGCGCTCCAATGAGCAGTTCTTC. It encodes CASSPYASRRSNEQFF.

The chain uses TRBV6-1 and TRBJ1-1; D perhaps matches TRBD1 (5 bases). This CDR3 region has 15 residues. CDR1 and CDR2 from the germline V gene are MNHNS and SASEGT. Trimming removed 5 bases from V and 0 bases from J, with 13 bases in between. For the CDR3, the DNA is TGTGCCAGCAGTTCACCGGGACTCATGAACACTGAAGCTTTCTTT. It encodes CASSSPGLMNTEAFF.

The chain uses TRBV28 and TRBJ1-3; 7 nucleotides match TRBD1. CDR1 is MDHEN, CDR2 SYDVKM, per germline. With 5 bases clipped from V and 8 bases from J, the junction kept 12 bases outside the gene matches. The CDR3 consists of 15 residues. CDR3 in amino acids: CASSAGTASADTIYF. The DNA for the CDR3 is TGTGCCAGCAGTGCCGGGACAGCGTCTGCGGACACCATATATTTT.

This sequence joins TRBV14 and TRBJ1-6; D gene unclear. Trimming removed 1 base from V and 10 bases from J, with 14 bases in between. Germline CDR1 reads SGHDN; CDR2 reads FVKESK. The CDR3 runs 15 residues. As DNA, the CDR3 is TGTGCCAGCAGCCAAGTTGGTTGGGAAGGATCACCCCTCCACTTT. It yields the protein CASSQVGWEGSPLHF.

This chain connects TRBV28 to TRBJ1-6; TRBD1 matches at 8 bases. This CDR3 contains 16 residues. V lost 6 bases, J lost 1 base, and 5 bases stayed unmatched. Germline V gene data show CDR1 as MDHEN and CDR2 as SYDVKM. CDR3 nucleotide sequence: TGTGCCAGCAGCCCAGGGGGCTTGTCCTATAATTCACCCCTCCACTTT. As protein: CASSPGGLSYNSPLHF. Looking up the rest from reference TRBV28 and TRBJ1-6 gives the full variable domain: DVKVTQSSRYLVKRTGEKVFLECVQDMDHENMFWYRQDPGLGLRLIYFSYDVKMKEKGDIPEGYSVSREKKERFSLILESASTNQTSMYLCASSPGGLSYNSPLHFGNGTRLTVT.

This clonotype was seen many times. This chain uses TRBV7-6 with TRBJ1-2, with no clear D. The CDR3 has 14 residues. Looked up from germline, CDR1 is SGHVS and CDR2 is FNYEAQ. Trimming shortened V by 1 base and J by 4 bases, and 10 bases separated the two germline ends. The chain's CDR3 is CASSLGVTVYGYTF. DNA of the CDR3: TGTGCCAGCAGCTTAGGGGTTACGGTCTATGGCTACACCTTC.

There are a few counts of this clonotype. This chain uses TRBV20-1 with TRBJ1-1; D unresolved. Germline lookup yields CDR1 DFQATT and CDR2 SNEGSKA (reference sequence). This CDR3 is built from 13 residues. Deletions cut 6 bases from V and 1 base from J, with 12 bases between. Here the CDR3 DNA reads TGCAGTGCCCTGGGTCGGACGAACACTGAAGCTTTCTTT. Translated, it gives CSALGRTNTEAFF.

Regarding this clonotype: The CDR3 ends on some other residue instead of the conserved phenylalanine or tryptophan, so this is likely a read error. The DNA is left out, because the CDR3 cannot be placed on it with certainty; the CDR3 is given as TCRdb lists it. The chain joins TRBV11-2 to TRBJ2-3; the DNA was not compared with TRBD2, the D call given in the table. The germline gives CDR1 SGHAT, CDR2 FQNNGV. The CDR3 is 10 amino acids long, termini counted. This CDR3 is CASSSSDGRC.

This clonotype was detected a few times. The chain uses TRBV5-6 and TRBJ1-1; 8 bases are a match to TRBD1. V lost 3 bases, J lost 6 bases, and 13 bases stayed unmatched. Germline V lookup: CDR1 SGHDT, CDR2 YYEEEE. The CDR3 totals 16 residues. As DNA, the CDR3 is TGTGCCAGCAGCTCTCCGCGTCAGGGGGCTACGGCTGAAGCTTTCTTT. Its translation: CASSSPRQGATAEAFF. The variable domain in full, completed from reference TRBV5-6 and TRBJ1-1, reads DAGVTQSPTHLIKTRGQQVTLRCSPKSGHDTVSWYQQALGQGPQFIFQYYEEEERQRGNFPDRFSGHQFPNYSSELNVNALLLGDSALYLCASSSPRQGATAEAFFGQGTRLTVV.

The rearrangement joins TRBV5-6 to TRBJ2-1; 10 bases fit TRBD2. V lost 2 bases to trimming and J lost 7 bases; unmatched junction nucleotides: 3. The CDR3 length is 14 residues. Germline V CDR1 and CDR2: SGHDT, YYEEEE. The CDR3 protein is CASSFTSGVNEQFF. The CDR3 DNA is TGTGCCAGCAGCTTCACTAGCGGGGTGAATGAGCAGTTCTTC.

This clonotype was observed a few times. V gene TRBV5-6 combines with J gene TRBJ1-1; no clear D. The germline V and J ends were trimmed by 2 bases and 0 bases, with 14 bases remaining between them. CDR1 is SGHDT, CDR2 YYEEEE, per germline. The CDR3 has 16 residues. The CDR3 region has the DNA TGTGCCAGCAGCTTTAAAATAATAACCGTGAACACTGAAGCTTTCTTT. Residues: CASSFKIITVNTEAFF.

This clonotype was counted ten times or more. CDR3: CASSSDGGYSNQPQHF. For the CDR3, the DNA is TGTGCCAGCAGTTCAGATGGGGGGTATAGCAATCAGCCCCAGCATTTT. J is TRBJ1-5 and V is TRBV7-2; D possibly corresponds to TRBD1 (5 bases). CDR1 SGHTA and CDR2 FQGNSA come from the germline V gene. This CDR3 contains 16 residues. V was clipped by 6 bases and J by 0 bases, with 15 bases between them. The full variable domain, its missing parts supplied by reference TRBV7-2 and TRBJ1-5, is GAGVSQSPSNKVTEKGKDVELRCDPISGHTALYWYRQSLGQGLEFLIYFQGNSAPDKSGLPSDRFSAERTGGSVSTLTIQRTQQEDSAVYLCASSSDGGYSNQPQHFGDGTRLSIL.

The CDR3 DNA follows: TGTGCCAGCAGCGCGAGCGGTCAGCCAAATCAGCCCCAGCATTTT. Translating it yields CASSASGQPNQPQHF. This rearrangement joins TRBV11-2 to TRBJ1-5, with D unclear. The CDR3 spans 15 residues. Germline values: CDR1 SGHAT, CDR2 FQNNGV. V shed 5 bases and J shed 4 bases, with 15 bases lying between them.

This clonotype has only a few counts. The V gene is TRBV7-6, the J gene TRBJ2-3; D gene unclear. The germline V gene has CDR1 SGHVS and CDR2 FNYEAQ. V was trimmed by 2 bases and J by 5 bases, leaving 5 bases between them. The CDR3 is 12 residues long. The CDR3 reads CASSLLRDTQYF. CDR3 DNA: TGTGCCAGCAGCTTACTTAGAGATACGCAGTATTTT.

Many counts were recorded for this clonotype. This chain links TRBV11-2 with TRBJ1-1; tentative D call: TRBD1 (6 bases). Trimming removed 5 bases at V and 1 base at J, with 14 bases between. CDR1 and CDR2 from the germline V gene are SGHAT and FQNNGV. The CDR3 is 15 amino acids. In DNA, the CDR3 is TGTGCCAGCAGCCCGAGACAGGTGACGAACACTGAAGCTTTCTTT. Protein: CASSPRQVTNTEAFF. Full variable domain (outside the CDR3, taken from reference TRBV11-2 and TRBJ1-1): EAGVAQSPRYKIIEKRQSVAFWCNPISGHATLYWYQQILGQGPKLLIQFQNNGVVDDSQLPKDRFSAERLKGVDSTLKIQPAKLEDSAVYLCASSPRQVTNTEAFFGQGTRLTVV.

The sample holds a few counts of this clonotype. The chain uses TRBV10-3 and TRBJ2-7; D remains ambiguous. Deletions cut 0 bases from V and 0 bases from J, with 12 bases between. This CDR3 has 16 residues. Germline-derived CDR1 and CDR2 are ENHRY and SYGVKD. In DNA form, the CDR3 reads TGTGCCATCAGTGAGTCCGGTGTTCTTCTCTCCTACGAGCAGTACTTC. Translation: CAISESGVLLSYEQYF.